The table lists the clone carrying this T cell receptor beta chain with a few counts. The data are from a study of regulatory T cells in long-lasting Graves disease. Building the TCR beta libraries relied on iRepertoire HTBI primers, and CDR3 regions underwent Arm-PCR. Original processing notes: The samples included roughly 61 TRBV and more than 12 TRBJ segments. TCRdb itself ran the multiplex PCR reads through MiXCR, one entry per CDR3 protein. The V and J calls follow TCRdb's processing rather than the paper's. Of 500,000 to 800,000 distinct CDR3 sequences in the sample, about 32% were seen once. Germline loops: CDR1 MNHEY, CDR2 SVGAGI. Germline trimming cut 4 bases from V and 2 bases from J; bases unmatched to any gene: 6. This CDR3 region has 16 residues. Specified time point: persistent/refractory GD, antithyroid drugs over 5 years with positive TRAb. Following extraction of RNA from PBMCs, that RNA was used to make the TCR library. Peripheral blood, roughly 10 milliliters of it, was drawn into EDTA tubes.

The chain employs TRBV6-5 and TRBJ1-5; 9 bases align to TRBD1. Sequenced here: peripheral blood mononuclear cells (PBMCs), sampled when the disease was refractory, from a patient treated with antithyroid drugs. This receptor was identified in a female donor with Graves disease. CDR3 coding DNA: TGTGCCAGCAGTTCGGGACAGGGAACCGGCAATCAGCCCCAGCATTTT. Its protein product is CASSSGQGTGNQPQHF.